This TCR beta chain emerged from a study of shared clonotypes between healthy human individuals (TCRdb year 2020). In terms of the full investigation: A couple of women and a few men aged 18 to 49 years were included in the cohort. Between about 0.85 and 10 billion PBMCs per donor were obtained by leukapheresis. For each donor, CD4 naive and CD4 memory were each run on three plates, CD8 naive on two plates, and CD8 memory on one plate. Different laboratories and diverse techniques were used to prepare libraries and sequence TCR repertoires, to increase sequencing depth and limit assay-specific biases. Blood TCR repertoires of about five healthy adults were deeply sequenced to estimate repertoire size and the extent of clonotype sharing between individuals.

Reading from cysteine to phenylalanine, the CDR3 counts 15 amino acids. Only the CDR3 DNA is retained, 45 bases long and in frame from the first base. The germline V gene (reference sequence) yields MNHNY for CDR1 and SVGAGI for CDR2. V and J are trimmed by 2 bases and 0 bases, and the gene matches miss 3 bases of the junction. About this clone: Its antigen is currently not known. Base-call qualities are not available, and no considerably larger clone is one nucleotide away.

CD8 naive samples were CD45RO-negative cells positively selected for CCR7, giving a CD45RA+CCR7+ population that excluded TemRA cells. Donors were healthy HIV-negative adults with no recently reported acute infections or vaccinations. All donors were Caucasian adults living in Nashville, Tennessee, USA. Blood was obtained by leukapheresis, after which PBMCs were separated by Ficoll-Histopaque density gradient centrifugation and cryopreserved in liquid nitrogen vapor phase. Analytical flow cytometry was used to check the purity and quantity of each magnetically sorted T cell population. Genomic DNA was isolated from each sorted fraction and quantified by UV absorbance on a Nanodrop 2000c. Using the deep immunoSEQ assay, multiplex PCR amplified TCR CDR3 regions from genomic DNA. For each cell subset, the extracted genomic DNA was distributed evenly across all wells of several immunoSEQ 96-well plates, and each plate served as one replicate. For sorted subsets, approximately 190 ng of genomic DNA, equivalent to around 29,000 T cell genomes, went into each replicate PCR. Purified libraries were quantified with a Qubit 3.0 fluorometer, sized on a Bioanalyzer 2100, and re-quantified with the KAPA Library Quantification kit. Every immunoSEQ 96-well plate was sequenced on a separate single-read 150-cycle Illumina NextSeq 550 flow cell. As for the authors' bioinformatics: The immunoSEQ output contained only junctional sequences without quality scores, so filtering could not match that applied to full-length reads. Sequences were annotated with PyIR, a Python wrapper for IgBLAST v1.9, and V/J genes and CDR3 were assigned using IMGT germline references. Reads were removed for weak V/J assignments (E-value above 1e-6), missing CDR3, stop codons, out-of-frame junctions, or ambiguous translated residues. V3J clonotypes were defined by identical inferred V gene, J gene, and CDR3 amino acid sequence. Percentage overlap between repertoires was computed as shared unique clonotypes divided by the size of the smaller repertoire. Richness of each repertoire was evaluated using RTK rarefaction, the Chao1 estimator, and Recon v2.1 estimates of unobserved clonotypes. Generation probabilities were computed with OLGA for all TCRbeta clonotypes obtained by the gDNA method from several donors. TCRdb retrieved this table from immuneACCESS and kept in-frame rearrangements only. Not all clones are present; in checked studies, unresolved V genes account for under half, and no reason is known for the remainder. For V, J and clone size, that table is used; D and trimming come from the DNA. The sample table shows around 2,100,000 clones, and around 96% are seen once. The top ten constitute around 1.2% of the sample.

Here is what the overall study found, with its caveats: Incomplete sequencing was indicated by rarefaction of sorted-subset datasets, despite the large sequencing depth. Compared with non-shared clonotypes, the clonotypes found in all four sorted-subset donors had higher generation probabilities. Across a handful of donors, around 5.4% of naive CD4, roughly 3.8% of naive CD8, around 2.1% of memory CD4, and under 0.45% of memory CD8 clonotypes were shared. Based on pairwise subsampling, the degree of clonotype sharing among donors was expected to be affected by sequencing depth. Because the study included a small number of donors, the genetic and exposure-history diversity represented was limited. Larger estimated clonotype richness was generally found for naive subsets than for memory subsets. Sampling was limited to blood, and TCR repertoires in tissue likely differ from TCR repertoires in blood.

This clonotype originated in a man aged 18 to 29 in good health. The V and J genes are TRBV6-6 and TRBJ1-1; 7 of the junction bases match TRBD1. Input material: naive CD8+ T cells sorted from blood. What this sample's cell subset or site label stands for: CD45RA+CCR7+. The DNA reads TGTGCCAGCAGTTACAGGGGGCCCATGAACACTGAAGCTTTCTTT. Protein translation: CASSYRGPMNTEAFF.